The source of this TCR gamma chain is a study of Vδ1+ human thymocytes (dated by TCRdb to between 2018 and 2020). With regard to the full study: mRNA-level TRG and TRD CDR3 repertoires of highly purified Vdelta1+ thymocytes from young children were characterised as a data resource. Validation of the multiplex-based CDR3 amplicon strategy against 5'RACE-based CDR3 amplicon generation methods had been performed previously. The paper's findings and limits, for the study overall: Donors did not cluster by age or sex, so the analyses were not stratified by age or sex. Thymic TRG and TRD repertoires appeared highly polyclonal with Gaussian CDR3 length distributions, unlike oligoclonal peripheral blood repertoires. Numerous TRG clonotypes were shared among donors (up to about 6.9x10^3), while TRD repertoires were essentially private (a maximum of roughly 120 shared). Although sort purity was high, about 22% of thymic TRD sequences were Vdelta2 (with a few Vdelta3), in contrast to the peripheral blood Vdelta1+ controls. Because unexpected Vdelta2 sequences could lead to misinterpretation of bulk repertoire data, the authors recommended using highly purified populations and single-cell validation.

Thymic samples were depleted of alphabeta T cells, then CD3+ TCRVdelta1+ TCRVdelta2- thymocytes were FACS-sorted. The purity of the sorted Vdelta1+ thymocytes fell between roughly 98% and 99.6%. The thymic specimens were obtained from about eight paediatric patients who were undergoing corrective cardiac surgery and ranged in age from about 5 days to 16 months. After the thymic tissue was dispersed, mononuclear cells were isolated using a Histopaque-1077 density gradient. Staining used anti-TCRVdelta1 clone TS8.2, anti-TCRVdelta2 clone B6, anti-CD3 clone HIT3a and anti-TCRalphabeta clone IP26 antibodies. RNA was isolated using the RNeasy mini kit, and reverse transcription was performed with Superscript III. CDR3 amplicons were produced by multiplex PCR using pooled V-gene forward primers and a constant-region reverse primer with Illumina adaptor overhangs. After gel purification, the amplicons were indexed with Nextera index primers over eight extra PCR cycles and then purified using AMPure XP beads. Sequencing of libraries was performed on an Illumina MiSeq using paired-end 250 bp reads, dual indexing and a 20% PhiX spike-in. On the study's bioinformatics: Reads were quality checked with FastQC, and TRG read pairs were merged with ea-utils fastq-join. Annotation of sequences was performed with IMGT/HighV-QUEST, only productive sequences with unambiguous V-gene assignment were retained, and clonotypes were defined by identical CDR3 sequence. VDJtools 1.1.1, tcR 2.2.3, Treemap and vegan Shannon diversity in R 3.4.4 were used for downstream analysis. TCRdb recomputed clones from the public reads with CATT; identical DNA rows were then combined. In this record, the V and J calls reflect TCRdb's handling and not the investigators' own analysis. The table for this sample lists some 22,000 gamma-chain clones; roughly 13% of them were counted only once. The ten largest clones capture 1.5% to 2% of the sample.

Concerning this clone itself: Its binding antigen is unknown. Base qualities are not recorded, but no much larger clone differs from it by a single base.

Germline trimming: 9 bases from V, 8 bases from J; junction bases outside gene matches: 7. Its CDR3 holds 10 amino acids, cysteine through phenylalanine. Only CDR3 DNA remains: 30 bases, in frame from the first base. The CDR1 and CDR2 encoded by the germline V gene are VINAFY and YDVSNSKD. The material sequenced was Vdelta1+ gamma-delta thymocytes from the thymus. According to the study, the label for this sample's cell subset or site signals: FACS-sorted CD3+ TCRalphabeta- TCRVdelta1+ TCRVdelta2- thymocytes. The sequence was obtained from a child younger than two who had congenital heart surgery. The rearrangement combines TRGV5 with TRGJ1 or TRGJ2. The nucleotide sequence reads TGTGCCACCGAGAGCCATAAGAAACTCTTT. It translates to CATESHKKLF.